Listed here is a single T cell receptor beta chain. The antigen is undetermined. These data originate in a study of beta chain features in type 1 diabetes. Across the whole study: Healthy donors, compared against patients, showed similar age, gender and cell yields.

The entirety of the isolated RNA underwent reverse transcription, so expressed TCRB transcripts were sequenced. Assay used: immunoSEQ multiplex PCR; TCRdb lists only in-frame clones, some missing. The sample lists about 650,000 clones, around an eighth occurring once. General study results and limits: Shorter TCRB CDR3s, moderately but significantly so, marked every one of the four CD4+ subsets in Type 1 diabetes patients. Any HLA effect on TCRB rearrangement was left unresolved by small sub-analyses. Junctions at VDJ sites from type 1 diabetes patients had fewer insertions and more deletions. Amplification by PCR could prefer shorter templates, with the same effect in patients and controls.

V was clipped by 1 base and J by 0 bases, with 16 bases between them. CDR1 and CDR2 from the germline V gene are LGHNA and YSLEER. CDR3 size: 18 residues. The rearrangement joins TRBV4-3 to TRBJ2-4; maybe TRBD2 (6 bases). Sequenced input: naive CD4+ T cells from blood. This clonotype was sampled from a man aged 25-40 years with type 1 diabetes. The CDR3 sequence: CASSQVRGGTLAKNIQYF. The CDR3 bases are TGCGCCAGCAGCCAAGTGCGCGGCGGGACCCTAGCCAAAAACATTCAGTACTTC.